The 26 T cell receptor beta chains listed next were all sequenced from one sample in a study of blood T cells in healthy people across ages. Primers used in a second PCR of roughly 6 to 11 cycles were a sample-barcoded 5' primer and a J-beta primer mix. One entry per CDR3 protein results from TCRdb running MiXCR on the 5' RACE reads. The profile covers hundreds of thousands of distinct CDR3 sequences, with 58% appearing a single time and about two fifths taken by the ten largest. The sequenced material came from blood. The receptors here all came from a man aged 60 to 69 in good health.

The chain couples TRBV4-2 to TRBJ2-1; TRBD2 aligns across 8 bases. The CDR3 is 17 amino acids. Losses at the gene ends were 0 bases for V and 8 bases for J; bases not matched to a gene: 12. Germline V gene lookup returns CDR1 LGHNA and CDR2 YNFKEQ. For the CDR3, the DNA is TGTGCCAGCAGCCAAGAGGTGGCTAGCGGGCCCTTAGATGAGCAGTTCTTC. Translation gives CASSQEVASGPLDEQFF.

About this clonotype itself: This sequence may be a read error, since a much larger clone differs from it by one base. The CDR3 carries no conserved terminal phenylalanine or tryptophan, so it likely arises from a read error. The chain couples TRBV12-3 or TRBV12-4 to TRBJ2-5; maybe TRBD1 (6 bases). This CDR3 has 14 amino acids. V shed 5 bases and J shed 2 bases, with 12 bases lying between them. CDR3 bases: TGTGCCAGCAGTCCTGGACAGCGGCAAGAGACCCAGTACGTC. Its translation is CASSPGQRQETQYV.

This clonotype was found a few times. This chain links TRBV20-1 with TRBJ2-3; possible D gene TRBD1, 5 bases. The V end lost 3 bases, the J end lost 2 bases, and 12 bases lay between the germline ends. The CDR3 extends over 14 amino acids. Germline V lookup: CDR1 DFQATT, CDR2 SNEGSKA (reference sequence). The CDR3 DNA reads as TGCAGTGCTAGTCGTCAGGGATCCACAGATACGCAGTATTTT. Its translation is CSASRQGSTDTQYF.

The chain recombines TRBV5-1 with TRBJ2-4; D ambiguous. The J call could be wrong; TRBJ2-5 is a better fit for the DNA end. CDR3 length: 16 amino acids. The germline V gene encodes CDR1 SGHRS and CDR2 YFSETQ. The CDR3 spells CASSSMPLRAGETQYF. For the CDR3, the DNA is TGCGCCAGCAGCTCCATGCCCTTGAGAGCTGGGGAGACCCAGTACTTC.

This clonotype came up a few times. The CDR3: CASRYRGSTDTQYF. For the CDR3, the DNA is TGTGCCAGCCGGTACAGGGGGTCGACAGATACGCAGTATTTT. This sequence joins TRBV6-2 or TRBV6-3 and TRBJ2-3; 8 nucleotides line up with TRBD1. CDR1 MNHEY and CDR2 SVGEGT come from the germline V gene. This CDR3 has 14 amino acids. V lost 8 bases, J lost 3 bases, and 7 bases stayed unmatched.

The chain combines TRBV11-2 with TRBJ2-1; D is unclear. Trimming stripped 4 bases from V and 8 bases from J, with 15 bases between. The CDR3 has 14 residues. Germline values: CDR1 SGHAT, CDR2 FQNNGV. The CDR3 protein is CASSSPGPRHEQFF. CDR3 in DNA: TGTGCCAGCAGCTCCCCCGGCCCCCGTCATGAGCAGTTCTTC.

The chain uses TRBV4-1 and TRBJ2-1, with a weak D call TRBD2 (7 bases). Germline V lookup: CDR1 MGHRA, CDR2 YSYEKL. This CDR3 contains 16 residues. V was pared by 0 bases and J by 5 bases, with 14 bases between. The CDR3 coding sequence is TGCGCCAGCAGCCAAGAGGGGGGGGGCCGCAACAATGAGCAGTTCTTC. Residues: CASSQEGGGRNNEQFF.

For the CDR3, the DNA is TGCGCCAGCAGCACGGGACCCTCTGAGGGCACTGAAGCTTTCTTT. Its protein is CASSTGPSEGTEAFF. V usage is TRBV5-1 and J usage is TRBJ1-1, with a possible D match to TRBD1 (5 bases). V dropped 4 bases and J dropped 4 bases, with 17 bases sitting between them. The CDR3 is 15 amino acids. Germline assignment: CDR1 SGHRS and CDR2 YFSETQ.

The chain links TRBV4-2 to TRBJ2-5; D possibly corresponds to TRBD2 (5 bases). The V gene's germline CDR1 is LGHNA and CDR2 YNFKEQ. This CDR3 has 15 amino acids. The V end lost 3 bases, the J end lost 9 bases, and 20 bases lay between the germline ends. This chain's CDR3 is CASSQNNRWLEAQYF. CDR3 DNA sequence: TGTGCCAGCAGCCAGAACAACCGCTGGCTGGAGGCCCAGTACTTC.

This clonotype has a handful of counts. The rearrangement uses TRBV20-1 and TRBJ1-6, with a tentative D call TRBD1 (6 bases). The germline CDR1 and CDR2 sequences are DFQATT and SNEGSKA (reference sequence). The CDR3 extends over 13 amino acids. The ends were cut back, 5 bases at V and 7 bases at J, with 12 bases in the middle. CDR3 DNA: TGCAGTGCTGCCCCGGGACAAAATTCACCCCTCCACTTT. Its protein product is CSAAPGQNSPLHF.

The J gene is TRBJ2-1, the V gene TRBV7-9, with D perhaps assigned TRBD1 or TRBD2 (5 bases each). This CDR3 spans 12 amino acids. CDR1 and CDR2 (germline): SEHNR, FQNEAQ (reference sequence). Deletions cut 9 bases from V and 4 bases from J, with 10 bases between. CDR3 sequence (DNA): TGTGCCAGAAGTGGGGGATACAATGAGCAGTTCTTC. As protein: CARSGGYNEQFF.

This clonotype showed up just a few times. This chain joins TRBV27 and TRBJ1-6, with 9 bases fitting TRBD1. Germline V gene sequence: CDR1 MNHEY, CDR2 SMNVEV (reference sequence). J was trimmed by 13 bases and V by 4 bases; bases with no gene match: 8. This CDR3 has 14 amino acids. This CDR3 reads CASSSGQGLDPLHF. The CDR3 DNA reads TGTGCCAGCAGTTCGGGACAGGGTTTAGATCCCCTCCACTTT.

The rearrangement uses TRBV10-3 and TRBJ2-5; weak D call: TRBD1 (5 bases). The V end lost 6 bases, the J end lost 2 bases, and 13 bases lay between the germline ends. The CDR3 has 14 residues. Germline assignment: CDR1 ENHRY and CDR2 SYGVKD. The CDR3 region is CAISHYQGQETQYF. CDR3 DNA sequence: TGTGCCATCAGCCATTACCAGGGTCAAGAGACCCAGTACTTC.

The chain couples TRBV20-1 to TRBJ2-5; 10 nucleotides align to TRBD2. The CDR3 has 13 amino acids. Germline V lookup: CDR1 DFQATT, CDR2 SNEGSKA (reference sequence). J lost 7 bases, V lost 6 bases, and 8 bases had no gene match. The CDR3 DNA follows: TGCAGTGCCCGACTAGCGGGCGCCGGGACCCAGTACTTC. It encodes CSARLAGAGTQYF.

V usage is TRBV29-1 and J usage is TRBJ2-5; the D is unclear. The J call could be wrong; TRBJ2-7 is a better fit for the DNA end. The CDR3 runs 10 residues. Germline loops: CDR1 SQVTM, CDR2 ANQGSEA. The CDR3 protein is CSVSDDEQYF. CDR3 sequence (DNA): TGCAGCGTCTCGGACGACGAGCAGTACTTC.

This clonotype has just a few counts. A much larger clone lies one base from this, so it may be a read error. This chain uses TRBV7-8 with TRBJ2-7; no firm D call. Trimming took off 5 bases at V and 7 bases at J, with 15 bases between the two ends. Germline loops: CDR1 SGHVS, CDR2 FQNEAQ. The CDR3 totals 13 residues. The DNA for the CDR3 is TGTGCCAGCAGCCCCCGACGAGCGAATGAGCAGTACTTC. Its protein product is CASSPRRANEQYF. Complete variable domain (other parts from reference TRBV7-8 and TRBJ2-7): GAGVSQSPRYKVAKRGQDVALRCDPISGHVSLFWYQQALGQGPEFLTYFQNEAQLDKSGLPSDRFFAERPEGSVSTLKIQRTQQEDSAVYLCASSPRRANEQYFGPGTRLTVT.

This chain links TRBV6-2 or TRBV6-3 with TRBJ2-3; TRBD2 might be the D (6 bases). Germline V gene lookup returns CDR1 MNHEY and CDR2 SVGEGT. This CDR3 spans 13 amino acids. Trimming removed 8 bases at V and 2 bases at J, with 11 bases between. This CDR3 reads CASGTGLTDTQYF. CDR3 nucleotides: TGTGCCAGCGGGACGGGACTCACAGATACGCAGTATTTT.

This clonotype has only one observation. This rearrangement joins TRBV11-2 to TRBJ2-3; 7 bases map to TRBD1. This CDR3 contains 15 residues. The ends lost 1 base at V and 3 bases at J; junction bases unmatched: 4. Germline V gives CDR1 SGHAT, CDR2 FQNNGV. This CDR3 reads CASSLGYRGTDTQYF. CDR3 in DNA: TGTGCCAGCAGCTTAGGATACAGGGGTACAGATACGCAGTATTTT.

V is TRBV24-1 and J is TRBJ2-7, with D uncertain. The J call may not be correct, given that the DNA end is closer to TRBJ2-5. The CDR3 spans 15 residues. In germline, CDR1 is KGHDR, CDR2 SFDVKD. The CDR3 spells CATSLARPSRETQYF. CDR3 DNA: TGTGCCACCAGTTTGGCAAGGCCCTCCCGAGAGACCCAGTACTTC.

This clonotype was counted only a few times. The V gene is TRBV7-9, the J gene TRBJ2-4; 8 bases agree with TRBD2. This CDR3 region has 15 residues. Trimming at V came to 5 bases and at J to 0 bases, leaving 3 bases not matched to a gene. Germline CDR1 SEHNR, CDR2 FQNEAQ (reference sequence). CDR3 in amino acids: CASSERGIAKNIQYF. In DNA form, the CDR3 reads TGTGCCAGCAGCGAGCGGGGGATAGCCAAAAACATTCAGTACTTC.

The chain couples TRBV12-3 or TRBV12-4 to TRBJ1-1; D is possibly TRBD1 (5 bases). The CDR3 contains 14 residues. V was trimmed by 2 bases and J by 1 base, leaving 8 bases between them. The CDR3: CASSLMGGNTEAFF. CDR3 coding DNA: TGTGCCAGCAGTTTAATGGGGGGGAACACTGAAGCTTTCTTT.

This chain uses TRBV10-3 with TRBJ1-6, with TRBD1 identical over 10 bases. The CDR3 extends over 16 amino acids. Germline V CDR1 and CDR2: ENHRY, SYGVKD. Trimming at V came to 4 bases and at J to 10 bases, leaving 10 bases not matched to a gene. CDR3 loop: CAISAQLGQGDSPLHF. DNA of the CDR3: TGTGCCATCAGTGCCCAACTAGGACAGGGGGACTCACCCCTCCACTTT.

This clonotype was observed once. J is TRBJ2-1 and V is TRBV20-1, with 10 bases aligning to TRBD1. The V gene end was trimmed by 3 bases and the J gene end by 7 bases; junction bases not matched to a gene: 6. In germline, CDR1 is DFQATT, CDR2 SNEGSKA (reference sequence). This CDR3 has 14 amino acids. The CDR3 protein is CSASGQGVINEQFF. The DNA for the CDR3 is TGCAGTGCTAGTGGACAGGGGGTAATTAATGAGCAGTTCTTC.

The chain employs TRBV14 and TRBJ2-6; no definite D call. V gave up 5 bases and J gave up 0 bases, with 11 bases separating them. CDR1 is SGHDN and CDR2 is FVKESK in the germline V gene. The CDR3 sequence is 16 residues long. CDR3 sequence (DNA): TGTGCCAGCAGCTATGCCCGCTCCTCTGGGGCCAACGTCCTGACTTTC. It specifies CASSYARSSGANVLTF.

J is TRBJ1-6 and V is TRBV10-3; TRBD1 is a possible D gene (5 bases). This CDR3 spans 16 amino acids. CDR1 ENHRY and CDR2 SYGVKD come from the germline V gene. Trimming took off 6 bases at V and 7 bases at J, with 19 bases between the two ends. Here the CDR3 DNA reads TGTGCCATCAGCGAAGGTCCCGGGACGGAGAATTCACCCCTCCACTTT. This codes for CAISEGPGTENSPLHF.

This clonotype was detected a few times. The V and J genes are TRBV6-1 and TRBJ2-1; perhaps D is TRBD1 or TRBD2 (5 bases each). Germline values: CDR1 MNHNS, CDR2 SASEGT. This CDR3 spans 13 amino acids. V was shortened by 0 bases and J by 10 bases, with 10 bases between the two germline ends. The CDR3 DNA is TGTGCCAGCAGTGAAGCGGGGGTAGGGGAGCAGTTCTTC. It is translated as CASSEAGVGEQFF.